This T cell receptor beta chain emerged from a study of control samples from healthy donors and cancer patients. Sequencing used immunoSEQ multiplex PCR; TCRdb keeps in-frame clones, though not all of them. The repertoire has 100,000 to 150,000 clones, over 85% of them found once; the top ten carry less than 7%. CDR1 and CDR2 from the germline V gene are GTSNPN and SVGIG (reference sequence). The CDR3 contains 14 residues. V shed 5 bases, J shed 4 bases, and the junction held 6 bases outside the gene matches. The chain uses TRBV30 and TRBJ1-5; 9 positions match TRBD1. This TCR came from a man younger than 35 in good health. Sequenced input: blood. CDR3 sequence: CAWGTGGENQPQHF. The CDR3 coding sequence is TGTGCCTGGGGAACAGGGGGCGAGAATCAGCCCCAGCATTTT. Looking up the rest from reference TRBV30 and TRBJ1-5 gives the full variable domain: SQTIHQWPATLVQPVGSPLSLECTVEGTSNPNLYWYRQAAGRGLQLLFYSVGIGQISSEVPQNLSASRPQDRQFILSSKKLLLSDSGFYLCAWGTGGENQPQHFGDGTRLSIL.